These T cell receptor beta chains were read from a single sample in a study of T cell repertoires in cytomegalovirus infection. Their antigens are not known. TCRdb processed the reads anew with MiXCR; each CDR3 protein has one entry. Of 62,000 or so distinct CDR3 sequences in the sample, around 20% are singletons; the top ten hold around 70%. The material was CD8+ T cells from cultured PBMCs, obtained from culture after CMV antigen stimulation. Receptors were obtained from a human donor in good health (CMV status not recorded). Some clones in this sample may be carry-over from other donors' samples. The conserved cysteine and the conserved F or W are not part of the CDR3 here.

j_gene	v_gene	CDR3aa
TRBJ1-1	TRBV7-9	ASSFLPGQNTEAF
TRBJ2-4	TRBV7-2	ASSSPQGGGKTQHSQY
TRBJ1-5	TRBV7-2	ASSSGGGQSNQPQH
TRBJ2-7	TRBV7-9	ASSIQGTYEQY
TRBJ2-1	TRBV7-6	ASSLGYGGPYNEQF
TRBJ2-1	TRBV2	ASSEGPGISYNEQF
TRBJ2-2	TRBV7-2	ASSVRGYNTGELF
TRBJ1-2	TRBV7-6	ASSSGDLPNYGYT
TRBJ2-1	TRBV12-3/TRBV12-4	ASSFLGGVGTPAYNEQF
TRBJ2-5	TRBV7-8	ASSSGQGGPRETQY
TRBJ2-6	TRBV6-2/TRBV6-3	ASSYSGSGANVLT
TRBJ2-7	TRBV12-3/TRBV12-4	ASRLGAGPSYEQY